This T cell receptor (beta chain) was captured in a study of blood T cell repertoires in COVID-19. Study details: Sites across the United States, Italy and Spain contributed samples from acute and convalescent COVID-19.

Authors' analysis steps: By means of reference gene primer amplification, nucleated cell counts were estimated. Some clones are missing from TCRdb's copy, which holds only in-frame ones; the method was immunoSEQ multiplex PCR. For V, J and clone size, that table is used; D and trimming come from the DNA. The sample holds 55,000 to 75,000 clones, about three quarters seen once. This CDR3 comprises 14 residues. With 5 bases removed from V and 2 bases from J, the gap between germline ends came to 12 bases. CDR1 SEHNR and CDR2 FQNEAQ come from the germline V gene (reference sequence). Input material: peripheral blood. V and J are TRBV7-9 and TRBJ2-5; perhaps TRBD1 as D (6 bases). This sequence was found in a man older than 75 with acute or convalescent COVID-19. The CDR3 is CASSIDRYQETQYF. The DNA of the CDR3 is TGTGCCAGCAGCATCGACAGGTATCAAGAGACCCAGTACTTC.